Shown below are 9 T cell receptor beta chains from a single sample sequenced in a study of cytomegalovirus exposure and HLA in healthy donors. The PCR ran on 60 Vbeta and 13 Jbeta primers. Profiled with immunoSEQ multiplex PCR; TCRdb holds only in-frame clones, not every one. The table records roughly 110,000 clones, more than 70% of them present only once. Material: PBMCs. Source of these receptors: a man younger than 45 in good health and CMV-seronegative.

The chain has TRBV4-1 and TRBJ2-2; 9 nucleotides match TRBD1. This CDR3 has 15 residues. V lost 4 bases and J lost 5; bases outside the gene matches: 5. Germline CDR1 and CDR2: MGHRA and YSYEKL. The CDR3 nucleotides read TGCGCCAGCAGCCTCGGACAGGGGTGGACCGGGGAGCTGTTTTTT. This codes for CASSLGQGWTGELFF.

This clone was picked up one time. The chain couples TRBV5-1 to TRBJ2-5; D remains unclear. The CDR3 contains 14 residues. Germline V gene lookup returns CDR1 SGHRS and CDR2 YFSETQ. V shed 0 bases and J shed 2 bases, with 8 bases lying between them. The CDR3 DNA follows: TGCGCCAGCAGCTTGGTTAGTCGTCAAGAGACCCAGTACTTC. Residues: CASSLVSRQETQYF.

The chain employs TRBV6-6 and TRBJ2-3; 9 positions match TRBD2. J was trimmed by 4 bases and V by 2 bases; bases with no gene match: 7. The germline V gene encodes CDR1 MNHNY and CDR2 SVGAGI (reference sequence). The length of the CDR3 is 16 residues. The CDR3 reads CASSYGGGAWSDTQYF. CDR3 coding DNA: TGTGCCAGCAGTTACGGCGGGGGGGCCTGGTCAGATACGCAGTATTTT.

This clone was observed a handful of times. The V call is TRBV30, the J call TRBJ1-3; TRBD1 matches 10 bases. V lost 1 base to trimming and J lost 8 bases; unmatched junction nucleotides: 11. CDR3 length: 16 residues. Per the germline V gene, CDR1 is GTSNPN and CDR2 is SVGIG (reference sequence). The CDR3 loop reads CAWSALLTGGTDTIYF. CDR3 DNA: TGTGCCTGGAGTGCCCTTTTGACAGGGGGCACGGACACCATATATTTT.

The chain joins TRBV5-8 to TRBJ1-2; D remains unclear. In germline, CDR1 is SGHTS, CDR2 YDEGEE. With 7 bases removed from V and 5 bases from J, the gap between germline ends came to 15 bases. This CDR3 is 13 amino acids long. The CDR3 loop reads CASAFGRAYGYTF. The CDR3 coding sequence is TGTGCCAGCGCGTTTGGGCGAGCATATGGCTACACCTTC.

The chain combines TRBV6-1 with TRBJ2-5; D possibly corresponds to TRBD2 (7 bases). The germline V gene has CDR1 MNHNS and CDR2 SASEGT. V was pared by 9 bases and J by 2 bases, with 16 bases between. CDR3 length equals 14 residues. For the CDR3, the DNA is TGTGCCAGTCGTGTCAGGGGAGGGCAAGAGACCCAGTACTTC. Residues: CASRVRGGQETQYF.

The gene calls are TRBV27 and TRBJ2-5, with D possibly matching TRBD2 (7 bases). The CDR3 loop spans 14 amino acids. Germline-derived CDR1 and CDR2 are MNHEY and SMNVEV (reference sequence). The germline V and J ends were trimmed by 0 bases and 7 bases, with 12 bases remaining between them. CDR3 amino acids: CASSLSGGALTQYF. The CDR3 region has the DNA TGTGCCAGCAGTTTATCAGGGGGGGCGCTGACCCAGTACTTC.

This clone was observed once. This rearrangement joins TRBV28 to TRBJ1-1; 11 nucleotides match TRBD1. This CDR3 spans 18 amino acids. V trimming: 6 bases; J trimming: 0 bases; junction bases outside the gene matches: 12. Germline lookup yields CDR1 MDHEN and CDR2 SYDVKM. This CDR3 reads CASRSRTGGWTLNTEAFF. The CDR3 DNA follows: TGTGCCAGCAGGTCCCGGACAGGGGGCTGGACCCTGAACACTGAAGCTTTCTTT.

This chain links TRBV7-3 with TRBJ1-6, with 7 positions matching TRBD1. The CDR3 length is 15 residues. The germline gives CDR1 SGHTA, CDR2 FQGTGA. The trim removed 5 bases at V and 5 bases at J, leaving 6 bases unmatched. CDR3 amino acids: CASSPRGTDNSPLHF. CDR3 sequence (DNA): TGTGCCAGCAGCCCAAGGGGGACAGATAATTCACCCCTCCACTTT. Looking up the rest from reference TRBV7-3 and TRBJ1-6 gives the full variable domain: GAGVSQTPSNKVTEKGKYVELRCDPISGHTALYWYRQSLGQGPEFLIYFQGTGAADDSGLPNDRFFAVRPEGSVSTLKIQRTERGDSAVYLCASSPRGTDNSPLHFGNGTRLTVT.